This entry concerns a single T cell receptor (beta chain). This sample stems from a study of OX40 agonist ivuxolimab in advanced cancers. Trimming left V 3 bases short and J 5 bases short, with 5 bases between. This CDR3 spans 12 amino acids. Germline-derived CDR1 and CDR2 are KGHSH and LQKENI. Libraries were prepared by immunoSEQ multiplex PCR; TCRdb keeps only in-frame clonotypes and omits some of them. The table includes 70,000 to 95,000 clones, more than 75% detected once. The chain combines TRBV18 with TRBJ2-1; no definite D call. The TCR originated in an adult with an advanced solid tumor such as melanoma, head and neck, liver or kidney cancer. Material: CD4+ or CD8+ T cells sorted from blood, obtained in a trial of the OX40 agonist ivuxolimab. CDR3 amino acids: CASSPLNNEQFF. CDR3 in DNA: TGTGCCAGCTCACCTCTTAACAATGAGCAGTTCTTC.